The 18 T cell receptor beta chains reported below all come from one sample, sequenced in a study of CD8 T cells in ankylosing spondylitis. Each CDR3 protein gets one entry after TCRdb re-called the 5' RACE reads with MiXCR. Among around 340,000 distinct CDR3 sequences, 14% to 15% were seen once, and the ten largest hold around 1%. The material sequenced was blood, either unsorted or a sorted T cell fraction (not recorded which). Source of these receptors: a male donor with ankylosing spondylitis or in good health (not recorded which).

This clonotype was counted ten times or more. The CDR3 nucleotides are TGTGCCAGCAGCACAGGGACCAATCAGCCCCAGCATTTT. It specifies CASSTGTNQPQHF. The chain combines TRBV12-3 or TRBV12-4 with TRBJ1-5, with D perhaps matching TRBD1 (6 bases). The ends were cut back, 6 bases at V and 3 bases at J, with 9 bases in the middle. The CDR3 contains 13 residues.

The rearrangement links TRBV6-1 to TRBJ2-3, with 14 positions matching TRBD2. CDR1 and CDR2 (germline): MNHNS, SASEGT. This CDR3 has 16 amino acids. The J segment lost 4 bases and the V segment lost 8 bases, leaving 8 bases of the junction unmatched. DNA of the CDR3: TGTGCCAGCCATCCCCGACTAGCGGGAGGGTCAGATACGCAGTATTTT. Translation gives CASHPRLAGGSDTQYF.

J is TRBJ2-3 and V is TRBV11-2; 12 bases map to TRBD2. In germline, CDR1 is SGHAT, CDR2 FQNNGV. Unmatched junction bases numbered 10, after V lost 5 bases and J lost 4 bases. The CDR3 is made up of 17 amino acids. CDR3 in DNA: TGTGCCAGCAGCCATCCCCGCCTAGCGGGGGGGCCAGATACGCAGTATTTT. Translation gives CASSHPRLAGGPDTQYF.

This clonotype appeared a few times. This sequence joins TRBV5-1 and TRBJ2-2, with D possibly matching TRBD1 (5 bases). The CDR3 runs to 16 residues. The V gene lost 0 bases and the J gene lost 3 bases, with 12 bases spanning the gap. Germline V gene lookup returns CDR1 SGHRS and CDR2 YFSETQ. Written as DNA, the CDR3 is TGCGCCAGCAGCTTGGCGGTGCAGGGCGACACCGGGGAGCTGTTTTTT. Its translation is CASSLAVQGDTGELFF.

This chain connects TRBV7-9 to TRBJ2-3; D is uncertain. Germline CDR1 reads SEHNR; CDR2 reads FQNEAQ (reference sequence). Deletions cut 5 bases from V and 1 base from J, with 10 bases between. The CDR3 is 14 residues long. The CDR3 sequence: CASSERQGTDTQYF. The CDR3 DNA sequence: TGTGCCAGCAGCGAGAGGCAGGGCACAGATACGCAGTATTTT. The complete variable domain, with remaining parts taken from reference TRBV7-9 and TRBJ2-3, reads DTGVSQNPRHKITKRGQNVTFRCDPISEHNRLYWYRQTLGQGPEFLTYFQNEAQLEKSRLLSDRFSAERPKGSFSTLEIQRTEQGDSAMYLCASSERQGTDTQYFGPGTRLTVL.

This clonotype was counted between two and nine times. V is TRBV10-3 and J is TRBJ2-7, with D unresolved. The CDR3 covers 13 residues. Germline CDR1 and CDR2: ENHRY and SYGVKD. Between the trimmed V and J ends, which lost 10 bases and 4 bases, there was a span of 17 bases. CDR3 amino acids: CATADSGAYEQYF. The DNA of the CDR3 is TGTGCCACCGCTGACTCAGGAGCGTACGAGCAGTACTTC.

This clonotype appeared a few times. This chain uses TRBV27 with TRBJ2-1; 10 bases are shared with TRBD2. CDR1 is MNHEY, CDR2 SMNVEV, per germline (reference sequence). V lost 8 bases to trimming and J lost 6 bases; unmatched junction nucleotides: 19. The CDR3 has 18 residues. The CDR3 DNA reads TGTGCCAGCCTTCCCAGTCGGGGGACTAGCGATATCGCCAATGAGCAGTTCTTC. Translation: CASLPSRGTSDIANEQFF.

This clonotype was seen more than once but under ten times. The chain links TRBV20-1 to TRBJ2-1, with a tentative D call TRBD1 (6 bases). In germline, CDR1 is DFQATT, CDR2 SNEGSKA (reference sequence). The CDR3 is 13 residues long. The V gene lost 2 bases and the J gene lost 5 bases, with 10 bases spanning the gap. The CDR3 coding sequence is TGCAGTGCTAGAAGCAGGGGCCACAATGAGCAGTTCTTC. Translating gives CSARSRGHNEQFF.

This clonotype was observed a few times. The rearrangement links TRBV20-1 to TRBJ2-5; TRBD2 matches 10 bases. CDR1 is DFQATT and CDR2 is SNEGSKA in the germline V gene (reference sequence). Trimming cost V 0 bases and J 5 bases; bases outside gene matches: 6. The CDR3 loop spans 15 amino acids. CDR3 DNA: TGCAGTGCTAGAGACCCAGCGGGAGGGAGGGAGACCCAGTACTTC. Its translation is CSARDPAGGRETQYF.

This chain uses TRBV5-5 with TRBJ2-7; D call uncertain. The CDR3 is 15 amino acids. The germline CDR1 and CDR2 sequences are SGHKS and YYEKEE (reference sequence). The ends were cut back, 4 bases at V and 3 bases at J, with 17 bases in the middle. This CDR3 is CASSQRLGPYYEQYF. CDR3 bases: TGTGCCAGCAGCCAGAGGTTAGGGCCCTACTACGAGCAGTACTTC.

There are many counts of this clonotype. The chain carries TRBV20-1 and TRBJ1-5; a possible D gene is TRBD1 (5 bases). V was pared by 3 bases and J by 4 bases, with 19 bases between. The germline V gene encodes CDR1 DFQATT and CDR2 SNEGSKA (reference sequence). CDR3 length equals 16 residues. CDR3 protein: CSASRGTRGLNQPQHF. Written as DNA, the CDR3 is TGCAGTGCTAGTCGGGGTACTAGGGGCCTTAATCAGCCCCAGCATTTT.

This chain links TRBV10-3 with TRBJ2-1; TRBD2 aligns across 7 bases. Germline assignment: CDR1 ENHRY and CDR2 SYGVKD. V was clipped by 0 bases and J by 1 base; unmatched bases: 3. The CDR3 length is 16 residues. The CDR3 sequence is CAISESGGTSYNEQFF. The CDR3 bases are TGTGCCATCAGTGAGTCGGGGGGGACGTCCTACAATGAGCAGTTCTTC.

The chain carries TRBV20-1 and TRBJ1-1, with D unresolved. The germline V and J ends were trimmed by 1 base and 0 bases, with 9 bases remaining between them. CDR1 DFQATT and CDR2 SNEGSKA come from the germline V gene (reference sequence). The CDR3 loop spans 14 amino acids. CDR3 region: CSARGGSVNTEAFF. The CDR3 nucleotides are TGCAGTGCTAGAGGGGGTTCAGTGAACACTGAAGCTTTCTTT.

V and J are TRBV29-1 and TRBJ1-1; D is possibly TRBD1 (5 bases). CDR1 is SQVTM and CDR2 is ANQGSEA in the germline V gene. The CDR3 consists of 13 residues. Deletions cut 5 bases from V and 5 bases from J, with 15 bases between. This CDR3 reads CSVFGGGLTEAFF. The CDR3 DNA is TGCAGCGTTTTTGGGGGGGGTTTGACTGAAGCTTTCTTT.

DNA of the CDR3: TGTGCCAGCAGCCCAGGTCGGGGAGAGACGGCTTTCTTT. This translates into CASSPGRGETAFF. V gene TRBV7-2 combines with J gene TRBJ1-1; D gene uncertain. V dropped 5 bases and J dropped 11 bases, with 18 bases sitting between them. From germline, CDR1 is SGHTA and CDR2 FQGNSA. This CDR3 has 13 residues.

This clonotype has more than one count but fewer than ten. Here the CDR3 DNA reads TGCGCCAGCAGCCAAGGGAGGGGACAGGAGAACTATGGCTACACCTTC. It encodes CASSQGRGQENYGYTF. The J gene is TRBJ1-2, the V gene TRBV4-1; 8 positions agree with TRBD1. Germline trimming cut 1 base from V and 2 bases from J; bases unmatched to any gene: 6. Germline values: CDR1 MGHRA, CDR2 YSYEKL. This CDR3 has 16 amino acids.

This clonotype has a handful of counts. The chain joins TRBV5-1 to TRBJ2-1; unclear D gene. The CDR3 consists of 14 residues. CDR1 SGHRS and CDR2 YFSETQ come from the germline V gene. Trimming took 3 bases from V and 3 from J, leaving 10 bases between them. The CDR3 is CASSYSTNYNEQFF. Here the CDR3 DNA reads TGCGCCAGCAGCTACTCGACAAACTACAATGAGCAGTTCTTC.

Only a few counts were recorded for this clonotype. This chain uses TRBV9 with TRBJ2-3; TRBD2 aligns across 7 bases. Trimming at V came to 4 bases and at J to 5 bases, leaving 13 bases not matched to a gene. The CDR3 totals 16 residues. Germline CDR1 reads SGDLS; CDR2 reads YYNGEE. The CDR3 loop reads CASSYSRGLPVDTQYF. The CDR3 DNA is TGTGCCAGCAGCTATTCTAGGGGACTACCCGTAGATACGCAGTATTTT.